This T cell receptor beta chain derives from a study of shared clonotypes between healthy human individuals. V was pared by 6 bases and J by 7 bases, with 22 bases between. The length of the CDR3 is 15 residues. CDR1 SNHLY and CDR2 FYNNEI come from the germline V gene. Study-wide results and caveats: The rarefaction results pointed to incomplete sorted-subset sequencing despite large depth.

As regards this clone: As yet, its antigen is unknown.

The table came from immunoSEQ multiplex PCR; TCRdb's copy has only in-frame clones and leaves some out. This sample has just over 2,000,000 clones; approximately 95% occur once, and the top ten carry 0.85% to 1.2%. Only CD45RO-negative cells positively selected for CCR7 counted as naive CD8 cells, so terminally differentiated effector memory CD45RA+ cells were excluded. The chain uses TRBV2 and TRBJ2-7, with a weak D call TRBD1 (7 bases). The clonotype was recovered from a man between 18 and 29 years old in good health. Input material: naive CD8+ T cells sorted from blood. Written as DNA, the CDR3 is TGTGCCAGCAGGACCCGGGACAGCGGGTCGAGGGAGCAGTACTTC. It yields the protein CASRTRDSGSREQYF. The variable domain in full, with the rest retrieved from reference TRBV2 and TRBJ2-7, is EPEVTQTPSHQVTQMGQEVILRCVPISNHLYFYWYRQILGQKVEFLVSFYNNEISEKSEIFDDQFSVERPDGSNFTLKIRSTKLEDSAMYFCASRTRDSGSREQYFGPGTRLTVT.